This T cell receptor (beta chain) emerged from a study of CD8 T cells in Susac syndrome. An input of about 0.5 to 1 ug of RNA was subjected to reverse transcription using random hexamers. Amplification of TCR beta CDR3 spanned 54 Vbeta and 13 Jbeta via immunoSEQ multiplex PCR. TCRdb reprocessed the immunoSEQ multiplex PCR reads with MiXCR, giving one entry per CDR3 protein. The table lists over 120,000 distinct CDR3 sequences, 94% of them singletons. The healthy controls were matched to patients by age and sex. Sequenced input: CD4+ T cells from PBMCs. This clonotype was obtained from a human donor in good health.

The DNA of the CDR3 is TGCAGTGCTAGTTATGGGACAGCTAATGAAAAACTGTTTTTT. It is translated as CSASYGTANEKLFF. This chain connects TRBV20-1 to TRBJ1-4; 7 bases agree with TRBD1. This CDR3 region has 14 residues. Germline V gene lookup returns CDR1 DFQATT and CDR2 SNEGSKA (reference sequence). The trim removed 3 bases at V and 3 bases at J, leaving 4 bases unmatched.